These 2 T cell receptor beta chains originate from one sample sequenced in a study of T cell responses to AZD1222 COVID-19 vaccine (dated by TCRdb to about 2021). In light of the paper, this sample's time point label describes: baseline before first vaccination. The library was made by the immunoSEQ multiplex PCR assay. In TCRdb, the immuneACCESS table is reduced to in-frame sequences with V and J assigned. These tables do not hold every clone; where another copy was compared, an unresolved V gene accounts for under half, and the others remain unexplained. The sample records about 150,000 clones, 85% to 95% of which are singletons. The ten largest clonotypes hold approximately 5% of the sample. Sample: peripheral blood, taken on day 0 of AZD1222 vaccination. These TCRs come from an adult in good health.

This clone was picked up a small number of times. The chain employs TRBV12-5 and TRBJ2-1; 12 nucleotides match TRBD2. From germline, CDR1 is LGHNT and CDR2 FRNRAP. J lost 5 bases, V lost 6 bases, and 5 bases had no gene match. This CDR3 contains 15 residues. CDR3 DNA: TGTGCTAGTGGGAGGACTAGCGGGAAGGACAATGAGCAGTTCTTC. The encoded protein is CASGRTSGKDNEQFF.

This clone has just one count. The V call is TRBV30, the J call TRBJ1-5; 9 bases match TRBD1. Germline CDR1 GTSNPN, CDR2 SVGIG (reference sequence). The V segment lost 1 base and the J segment 7 bases; nucleotides outside the gene matches: 5. This CDR3 is 14 amino acids long. CDR3 in DNA: TGTGCCTGGAGTGCAGGGACAGGGCCCCAGCCCCAGCATTTT. Its translation is CAWSAGTGPQPQHF.